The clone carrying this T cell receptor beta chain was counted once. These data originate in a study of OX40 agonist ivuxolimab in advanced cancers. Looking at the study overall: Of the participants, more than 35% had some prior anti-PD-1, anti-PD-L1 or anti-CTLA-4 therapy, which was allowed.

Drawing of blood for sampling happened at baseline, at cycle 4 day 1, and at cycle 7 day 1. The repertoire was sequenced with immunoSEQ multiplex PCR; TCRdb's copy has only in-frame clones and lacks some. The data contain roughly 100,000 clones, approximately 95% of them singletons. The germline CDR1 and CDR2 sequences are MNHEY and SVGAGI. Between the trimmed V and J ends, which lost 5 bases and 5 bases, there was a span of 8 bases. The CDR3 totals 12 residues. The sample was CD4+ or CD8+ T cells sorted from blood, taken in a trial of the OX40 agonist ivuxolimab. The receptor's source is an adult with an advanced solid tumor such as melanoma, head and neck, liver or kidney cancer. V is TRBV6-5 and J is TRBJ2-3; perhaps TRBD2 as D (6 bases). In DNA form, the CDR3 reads TGTGCCAGCAGTAACGGGGGAGATACGCAGTATTTT. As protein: CASSNGGDTQYF.